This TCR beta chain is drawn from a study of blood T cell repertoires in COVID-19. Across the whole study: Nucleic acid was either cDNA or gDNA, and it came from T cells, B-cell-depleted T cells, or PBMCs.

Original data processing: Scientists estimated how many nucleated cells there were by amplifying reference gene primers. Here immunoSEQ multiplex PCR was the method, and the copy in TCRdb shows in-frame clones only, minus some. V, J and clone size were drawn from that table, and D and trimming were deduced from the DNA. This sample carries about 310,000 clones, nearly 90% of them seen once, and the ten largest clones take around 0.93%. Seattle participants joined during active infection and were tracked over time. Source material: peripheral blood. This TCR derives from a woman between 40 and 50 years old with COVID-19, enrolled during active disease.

As DNA, the CDR3 is TGTGCCAGTAGTATAATCCCGGGCTCCTACGAGCAGTACTTC. Its protein is CASSIIPGSYEQYF. This chain joins TRBV19 and TRBJ2-7; no clear D. Looked up from germline, CDR1 is LNHDA and CDR2 is SQIVND (reference sequence). Trimming cost V 2 bases and J 0 bases, with 8 bases left between them. CDR3 length equals 14 residues.